This TCR beta chain was obtained from a study of control samples from healthy donors and cancer patients (TCRdb year 2020). The CDR3 runs 14 residues from the cysteine to the phenylalanine. Only the CDR3 region is kept as DNA, spanning 42 bases read in frame from base 1. CDR1 and CDR2, per the germline V gene, are MNHEY and SVGAGI. V is trimmed back by 7 bases and J by 6 bases, and the junction contains 3 bases that no gene match accounts for. Library preparation was by the immunoSEQ multiplex PCR assay. As stored in TCRdb, this immuneACCESS dataset retains in-frame rearrangements with V and J assigned. A fraction of the clones does not appear; measured against another copy, unresolved V genes explain less than half of the discrepancy, and the remainder lacks a known reason. The sample data list about 120,000 clones, and 92% of these were observed just once. The ten largest clones add up to about 2.2% of the sample.

On this clone: The antigen it binds to is not known. No much larger clone is present one base from it, and per-base qualities are unavailable.

The chain joins TRBV6-5 to TRBJ1-6; 10 central nucleotides agree with TRBD1. The sequence came from a woman in her forties or fifties in good health. Sequenced: blood. Here is the DNA: TGTGCCAGCACAAGGGACAGGGGTAATTCACCCCTCCACTTT. Its translation reads: CASTRDRGNSPLHF.